The next 29 T cell receptor beta chains were all read from a single sample in a study of identical twins. TCRdb redid the calling of the 5' RACE reads with MiXCR, one entry per CDR3 protein. The profile shows hundreds of thousands of distinct CDR3 sequences, roughly 6% of them singletons. Input material: naive T cells sorted from blood. The receptor set was obtained from a man aged 18 to 29 in good health.

This clonotype occurred many times. The chain employs TRBV10-3 and TRBJ2-1, with D possibly being TRBD2 (6 bases). V gave up 7 bases and J gave up 0 bases, with 16 bases separating them. The CDR3 spans 16 residues. Germline lookup yields CDR1 ENHRY and CDR2 SYGVKD. CDR3 loop: CAITLAGGDSYNEQFF. The CDR3 nucleotides read TGTGCCATCACCCTCGCCGGGGGAGACTCCTACAATGAGCAGTTCTTC.

This clonotype was detected ten times or more. The V and J genes are TRBV29-1 and TRBJ1-2, with no clear D. The germline V and J ends were trimmed by 3 bases and 8 bases, with 4 bases remaining between them. The V gene's germline CDR1 is SQVTM and CDR2 ANQGSEA. The CDR3 contains 9 residues. The CDR3 nucleotides are TGCAGCGTTGACGGAGGCTACACCTTC. This translates into CSVDGGYTF.

The table lists this clonotype with many counts. The rearrangement joins TRBV20-1 to TRBJ1-5; D perhaps matches TRBD1 (5 bases). This CDR3 comprises 17 residues. CDR1 and CDR2 from the germline V gene are DFQATT and SNEGSKA (reference sequence). The V end was cut by 3 bases, the J end by 5 bases, with 23 bases between. The CDR3 nucleotides are TGCAGTGCTAGTGTTTTGCAGGGCAGGCGTTGGGATCAGCCCCAGCATTTT. Its translation: CSASVLQGRRWDQPQHF.

This clonotype has a count of ten or more. The J gene is TRBJ2-1, the V gene TRBV12-3 or TRBV12-4; 11 nucleotides agree with TRBD2. J was trimmed by 6 bases and V by 5 bases; bases with no gene match: 9. This CDR3 spans 16 amino acids. The CDR3 here is CASSPHGTSGGNEQFF. The CDR3 DNA reads as TGTGCCAGCAGTCCCCACGGGACTAGCGGCGGCAATGAGCAGTTCTTC.

The chain is built from TRBV7-2 and TRBJ2-2; 8 nucleotides align to TRBD1. There are 15 residues in the CDR3. The germline V gene has CDR1 SGHTA and CDR2 FQGNSA. V shed 4 bases, J shed 1 base, and the junction held 2 bases outside the gene matches. The CDR3 protein is CASSSGQVNTGELFF. CDR3 in DNA: TGTGCCAGCAGCTCGGGACAGGTGAACACCGGGGAGCTGTTTTTT.

This clonotype was picked up many times. This chain joins TRBV20-1 and TRBJ2-2; D is ambiguous. The CDR3 length is 13 residues. Trimming pared 1 base from V and 5 bases from J, leaving 8 bases between. Per germline, CDR1 DFQATT and CDR2 SNEGSKA (reference sequence). CDR3 DNA sequence: TGCAGTGCTAGAGGTTCTCGGACCGGGGAGCTGTTTTTT. This codes for CSARGSRTGELFF.

This clonotype was seen many times. V usage is TRBV12-3 or TRBV12-4 and J usage is TRBJ2-1, with 7 positions matching TRBD1. The V and J ends lost 8 bases and 5 bases, in that order; junction bases with no gene match: 6. The length of the CDR3 is 13 residues. The CDR3 sequence: CASLRDSNNEQFF. CDR3 nucleotides: TGTGCCAGCCTCCGGGACAGTAACAATGAGCAGTTCTTC.

This clonotype was recorded many times. The chain uses TRBV2 and TRBJ2-1; D unresolved. This CDR3 spans 14 amino acids. V was shortened by 6 bases and J by 5 bases, with 14 bases between the two germline ends. Germline CDR1 SNHLY, CDR2 FYNNEI. Written as DNA, the CDR3 is TGTGCCAGCAGCGCTTATCGGCTAGACAATGAGCAGTTCTTC. The encoded protein is CASSAYRLDNEQFF.

This clonotype turned up a few times. The rearrangement uses TRBV7-8 and TRBJ2-1; 12 nucleotides match TRBD2. The CDR3 contains 14 residues. Per germline, CDR1 SGHVS and CDR2 FQNEAQ. With 5 bases clipped from V and 9 bases from J, the junction kept 5 bases outside the gene matches. The CDR3 protein is CASSPSGRAGEQFF. CDR3 nucleotides: TGTGCCAGCAGCCCTAGCGGGAGGGCCGGTGAGCAGTTCTTC.

This clonotype has only a few counts. This chain links TRBV20-1 with TRBJ2-1, with D perhaps TRBD2 (5 bases). The CDR3 consists of 16 residues. Per germline, CDR1 DFQATT and CDR2 SNEGSKA (reference sequence). V lost 0 bases and J lost 6, with 18 bases in between. The CDR3 spells CSARDPKTKPGNEQFF. The CDR3 nucleotides are TGCAGTGCTAGAGATCCTAAGACTAAGCCCGGCAATGAGCAGTTCTTC.

The chain links TRBV9 to TRBJ2-7; D remains unclear. Trimming removed 0 bases at V and 7 bases at J, with 11 bases between. The CDR3 sequence is 13 residues long. Looked up from germline, CDR1 is SGDLS and CDR2 is YYNGEE. CDR3 in amino acids: CASSVEGRREQYF. For the CDR3, the DNA is TGTGCCAGCAGCGTAGAAGGCAGGCGGGAGCAGTACTTC.

The chain carries TRBV6-1 and TRBJ2-5, with D unresolved. The CDR3 totals 12 residues. Per the germline V gene, CDR1 is MNHNS and CDR2 is SASEGT. Between the trimmed V and J ends, which lost 6 bases and 3 bases, there was a span of 8 bases. The CDR3 spells CASRRREETQYF. Here the CDR3 DNA reads TGTGCCAGCAGGCGGAGAGAAGAGACCCAGTACTTC.

This clonotype was picked up many times. This rearrangement joins TRBV6-5 to TRBJ1-1, with D maybe TRBD1 (5 bases). Trimming cost V 6 bases and J 5 bases, with 10 bases left between them. Per the germline V gene, CDR1 is MNHEY and CDR2 is SVGAGI. This CDR3 contains 12 residues. The CDR3 loop reads CASRGGGTEAFF. CDR3 sequence (DNA): TGTGCCAGCAGGGGGGGAGGTACTGAAGCTTTCTTT.

This clonotype has a count of ten or more. The chain uses TRBV20-1 and TRBJ2-1, with D possibly TRBD2 on 6 matching bases. The length of the CDR3 is 12 residues. V was trimmed by 2 bases and J by 12 bases, leaving 14 bases between them. CDR1 DFQATT and CDR2 SNEGSKA come from the germline V gene (reference sequence). CDR3 in amino acids: CSARIRERGQFF. CDR3 DNA sequence: TGCAGTGCTAGAATCCGGGAGAGGGGGCAGTTCTTC.

This clonotype was counted between two and nine times. The rearrangement links TRBV7-9 to TRBJ2-3, with 7 bases aligning to TRBD1. Germline-derived CDR1 and CDR2 are SEHNR and FQNEAQ (reference sequence). The CDR3 runs 17 residues. Germline trimming cut 3 bases from V and 1 base from J; bases unmatched to any gene: 10. CDR3 sequence (DNA): TGTGCCAGCAGCTTCTGGGACAGAAGGTTTGGCACAGATACGCAGTATTTT. Its translation is CASSFWDRRFGTDTQYF.

This clonotype has more than one count but fewer than ten. The DNA for the CDR3 is TGTGCCAGCAGCTTGGTACTCAAGCGCTTCACAGATACGCAGTATTTT. Protein product: CASSLVLKRFTDTQYF. This chain joins TRBV5-6 and TRBJ2-3; D remains unclear. This CDR3 is 16 amino acids long. The V end lost 0 bases, the J end lost 2 bases, and 13 bases lay between the germline ends. Looked up from germline, CDR1 is SGHDT and CDR2 is YYEEEE.

This chain joins TRBV20-1 and TRBJ2-7; 9 bases fit TRBD1. The germline CDR1 and CDR2 sequences are DFQATT and SNEGSKA (reference sequence). The CDR3 loop spans 13 amino acids. After removal of 3 bases from V and 3 bases from J, the junction contained 3 bases not matched to a gene. CDR3 sequence (DNA): TGCAGTGCTAGTCAGACAGGGGGCTACGAGCAGTACTTC. This encodes CSASQTGGYEQYF.

The rearrangement links TRBV4-3 to TRBJ2-3; a possible D gene is TRBD1 (6 bases). With 0 bases removed from V and 4 bases from J, the gap between germline ends came to 11 bases. Germline CDR1 is LGHNA and CDR2 is YSLEER. The CDR3 contains 15 residues. This CDR3 reads CASSQDFRGADTQYF. CDR3 in DNA: TGCGCCAGCAGCCAAGATTTCAGGGGAGCAGATACGCAGTATTTT.

The chain joins TRBV9 to TRBJ1-4; D unclear. The CDR3 sequence is 15 residues long. The germline CDR1 and CDR2 sequences are SGDLS and YYNGEE. Trimming left V 0 bases short and J 0 bases short, with 6 bases between. The chain's CDR3 is CASSVGAATNEKLFF. CDR3 DNA sequence: TGTGCCAGCAGCGTAGGGGCAGCAACTAATGAAAAACTGTTTTTT.

The rearrangement joins TRBV20-1 to TRBJ2-1; 10 bases map to TRBD2. Germline lookup yields CDR1 DFQATT and CDR2 SNEGSKA (reference sequence). V was clipped by 0 bases and J by 8 bases; unmatched bases: 10. This CDR3 region has 16 residues. CDR3 nucleotide sequence: TGCAGTGCTAGAGATCCTGGGGCTAGCGGGAGAGATGAGCAGTTCTTC. The encoded protein is CSARDPGASGRDEQFF.

This clonotype was recorded at least ten times. V and J are TRBV15 and TRBJ2-7; 8 bases align to TRBD1. With 1 base clipped from V and 6 bases from J, the junction kept 2 bases outside the gene matches. The CDR3 is 13 residues long. Looked up from germline, CDR1 is LNHNV and CDR2 is YYDKDF (reference sequence). As DNA, the CDR3 is TGTGCCACCAGCAGAGTTACAGGGGGCGAGCAGTACGTC. Translating gives CATSRVTGGEQYV.

Many counts were recorded for this clonotype. The chain uses TRBV12-3 or TRBV12-4 and TRBJ1-2; D unclear. The ends were cut back, 7 bases at V and 0 bases at J, with 15 bases in the middle. The CDR3 covers 15 residues. Here the CDR3 reads CASTQKEGANYGYTF. As DNA, the CDR3 is TGTGCCAGCACTCAAAAAGAGGGAGCTAACTATGGCTACACCTTC.

This clonotype was recorded many times. In DNA, the CDR3 is TGCAGTGCCCGGACAGGGGGCAATCAGCCCCAGCATTTT. It codes for CSARTGGNQPQHF. The rearrangement joins TRBV20-1 to TRBJ1-5, with 9 nucleotides matching TRBD1. Looked up from germline, CDR1 is DFQATT and CDR2 is SNEGSKA (reference sequence). Unmatched junction bases numbered 2, after V lost 6 bases and J lost 2 bases. This CDR3 contains 13 residues.

The chain is built from TRBV20-1 and TRBJ2-3; 8 bases map to TRBD1. The V and J ends lost 5 bases and 5 bases, in that order; junction bases with no gene match: 6. The CDR3 has 13 amino acids. Per germline, CDR1 DFQATT and CDR2 SNEGSKA (reference sequence). Here the CDR3 reads CSASRGRQDTQYF. CDR3 sequence (DNA): TGCAGTGCTTCCAGGGGGCGCCAAGATACGCAGTATTTT.

V usage is TRBV2 and J usage is TRBJ2-5; no clear D gene. The V end lost 1 base, the J end lost 4 bases, and 13 bases lay between the germline ends. This CDR3 spans 15 amino acids. Germline values: CDR1 SNHLY, CDR2 FYNNEI. In DNA form, the CDR3 reads TGTGCCAGCAGTGAAGTTCTCCCCCCGGGAGAGACCCAGTACTTC. Protein: CASSEVLPPGETQYF.

This clonotype was seen a handful of times. This chain connects TRBV5-1 to TRBJ2-1; D is perhaps TRBD2 (5 bases). V was pared by 4 bases and J by 6 bases, with 14 bases between. In germline, CDR1 is SGHRS, CDR2 YFSETQ. This CDR3 contains 14 residues. CDR3 DNA sequence: TGCGCCAGCAGCCCTGGACTGTCTTCCAATGAGCAGTTCTTC. It yields the protein CASSPGLSSNEQFF. The full variable domain, with the rest looked up from reference TRBV5-1 and TRBJ2-1, is KAGVTQTPRYLIKTRGQQVTLSCSPISGHRSVSWYQQTPGQGLQFLFEYFSETQRNKGNFPGRFSGRQFSNSRSEMNVSTLELGDSALYLCASSPGLSSNEQFFGPGTRLTVL.

The CDR3 region has the DNA TGCGCCAGCAGCCCGCCGGGACTAGCGGCTTACAATGAGCAGTTCTTC. This encodes CASSPPGLAAYNEQFF. The chain employs TRBV4-1 and TRBJ2-1; TRBD2 aligns across 11 bases. This CDR3 comprises 16 residues. Germline V CDR1 and CDR2: MGHRA, YSYEKL. Trimming removed 4 bases from V and 4 bases from J; junction bases left unmatched: 6.

This sequence joins TRBV2 and TRBJ2-4; D is possibly TRBD2 (6 bases). The germline V and J ends were trimmed by 2 bases and 0 bases, with 14 bases remaining between them. Per the germline V gene, CDR1 is SNHLY and CDR2 is FYNNEI. The CDR3 sequence is 17 residues long. The CDR3 reads CASSEPPGVGAKNIQYF. For the CDR3, the DNA is TGTGCCAGCAGTGAACCCCCGGGGGTGGGAGCCAAAAACATTCAGTACTTC.

This clonotype was counted at least ten times. For the CDR3, the DNA is TGTGCCAGCAGCCAGGGACTAGGTCTTTTCGGTACGCAGTATTTT. Protein product: CASSQGLGLFGTQYF. The gene calls are TRBV7-8 and TRBJ2-3, with 8 bases lining up with TRBD2. The CDR3 loop spans 15 amino acids. Germline CDR1 reads SGHVS; CDR2 reads FQNEAQ. V was pared by 5 bases and J by 8 bases, with 12 bases of the junction left unmatched.